The 23 T cell receptor beta chains below all came from one sample that was sequenced in a study of blood T cell repertoires in COVID-19. Here immunoSEQ multiplex PCR was the method, and the copy in TCRdb shows in-frame clones only, minus some. This table has 300,000 to 450,000 clones, roughly 90% appearing once. The material sequenced was peripheral blood. Every receptor here comes from a woman aged 25 to 45 with COVID-19, enrolled during active disease.

As for this clone: Other DNA sequences from this sample encode an identical CDR3 as well. The chain links TRBV5-1 to TRBJ2-3; maybe TRBD1 (5 bases). The V and J ends lost 0 bases and 5 bases respectively, with 10 bases between them. Germline V gene lookup returns CDR1 SGHRS and CDR2 YFSETQ. The CDR3 has 14 amino acids. CDR3 protein: CASSLGRGGDTQYF. The CDR3 nucleotides read TGCGCCAGCAGCTTGGGTAGGGGTGGAGATACGCAGTATTTT.

The chain recombines TRBV27 with TRBJ1-2; 12 positions agree with TRBD1. The germline CDR1 and CDR2 sequences are MNHEY and SMNVEV (reference sequence). V shed 4 bases and J 4 bases; nucleotides not matched to a gene: 13. The CDR3 length is 18 residues. DNA of the CDR3: TGTGCCAGCAGTTCTTTCCGGGACAGGGGGCGTTTAAGCTATGGCTACACCTTC. Amino acids: CASSSFRDRGRLSYGYTF.

V gene TRBV21-1 combines with J gene TRBJ1-2. TRBV21-1 is a pseudogene locus. The CDR3 length is 14 residues. The CDR3 spells CASREGQAGYGYTF. In DNA form, the CDR3 reads TGTGCCAGCAGGGAGGGGCAGGCGGGCTATGGCTACACCTTC.

The V and J genes are TRBV2 and TRBJ1-4; D remains ambiguous. CDR1 SNHLY and CDR2 FYNNEI come from the germline V gene. This CDR3 contains 12 residues. With 3 bases removed from V and 4 bases from J, the gap between germline ends came to 3 bases. The CDR3 is CASSDINEKLFF. The CDR3, as DNA: TGTGCCAGCAGTGATATTAATGAAAAACTGTTTTTT. Supplemented by reference TRBV2 and TRBJ1-4, the full variable domain reads EPEVTQTPSHQVTQMGQEVILRCVPISNHLYFYWYRQILGQKVEFLVSFYNNEISEKSEIFDDQFSVERPDGSNFTLKIRSTKLEDSAMYFCASSDINEKLFFGSGTQLSVL.

CDR3 sequence: CASSSLGQGYGYTF. The CDR3 bases are TGTGCCAGCAGTTCACTCGGACAGGGCTATGGCTACACCTTC. This chain links TRBV6-5 with TRBJ1-2; the match to TRBD1 covers 8 bases. The V gene's germline CDR1 is MNHEY and CDR2 SVGAGI. Trimming at V came to 4 bases and at J to 4 bases, leaving 5 bases not matched to a gene. This CDR3 has 14 amino acids.

V gene TRBV4-2 combines with J gene TRBJ2-2; D possibly corresponds to TRBD2 (6 bases). CDR3 length: 16 amino acids. CDR1 is LGHNA, CDR2 YNFKEQ, per germline. Trimming took off 1 base at V and 3 bases at J, with 12 bases between the two ends. The CDR3 DNA sequence: TGTGCCAGCAGCCAAGTAGGAGGGGCGGACACCGGGGAGCTGTTTTTT. The encoded protein is CASSQVGGADTGELFF.

The gene calls are TRBV7-9 and TRBJ2-3; 10 nucleotides align to TRBD2. The ends lost 1 base at V and 6 bases at J; junction bases unmatched: 7. This CDR3 comprises 16 residues. Germline CDR1 reads SEHNR; CDR2 reads FQNEAQ (reference sequence). The CDR3 nucleotides are TGTGCCAGCAGCTTAGGGTCTAGCGGGAGTTTGGATACGCAGTATTTT. It is translated as CASSLGSSGSLDTQYF. Full variable domain (outside the CDR3, taken from reference TRBV7-9 and TRBJ2-3): DTGVSQNPRHKITKRGQNVTFRCDPISEHNRLYWYRQTLGQGPEFLTYFQNEAQLEKSRLLSDRFSAERPKGSFSTLEIQRTEQGDSAMYLCASSLGSSGSLDTQYFGPGTRLTVL.

The rearrangement joins TRBV5-5 to TRBJ2-5; TRBD1 matches 7 bases. Germline V gene sequence: CDR1 SGHKS, CDR2 YYEKEE (reference sequence). The J segment lost 1 base and the V segment lost 2 bases, leaving 2 bases of the junction unmatched. The CDR3 extends over 14 amino acids. The CDR3 DNA is TGTGCCAGCAGCTTCCGGGACAGCCAAGAGACCCAGTACTTC. Amino acids: CASSFRDSQETQYF. Together with reference TRBV5-5 and TRBJ2-5, the CDR3 gives the full variable domain: DAGVTQSPTHLIKTRGQQVTLRCSPISGHKSVSWYQQVLGQGPQFIFQYYEKEERGRGNFPDRFSARQFPNYSSELNVNALLLGDSALYLCASSFRDSQETQYFGPGTRLLVL.

This chain connects TRBV19 to TRBJ1-1; 9 positions agree with TRBD1. The CDR3 has 13 amino acids. The germline gives CDR1 LNHDA, CDR2 SQIVND (reference sequence). V trimming: 5 bases; J trimming: 8 bases; junction bases outside the gene matches: 6. The CDR3 is CASSDTGGWEAFF. For the CDR3, the DNA is TGTGCCAGTAGTGATACAGGGGGCTGGGAAGCTTTCTTT.

The rearrangement joins TRBV4-1 to TRBJ2-1; D uncertain. V was shortened by 0 bases and J by 5 bases, with 8 bases between the two germline ends. CDR1 is MGHRA and CDR2 is YSYEKL in the germline V gene. The CDR3 loop spans 14 amino acids. The CDR3 DNA sequence: TGCGCCAGCAGCCAAGATTTAAACAACAATGAGCAGTTCTTC. It codes for CASSQDLNNNEQFF.

The CDR3 reads CASSQDASGKNEQFF. DNA for the CDR3: TGCGCCAGCAGCCAAGATGCTAGCGGGAAGAATGAGCAGTTCTTC. The chain uses TRBV4-3 and TRBJ2-1; TRBD2 agrees at 9 bases. The junction had 4 bases not matched to a gene; V was cut back by 0 bases and J by 7 bases. This CDR3 has 15 amino acids. The germline CDR1 and CDR2 sequences are LGHNA and YSLEER.

The rearrangement uses TRBV13 and TRBJ2-1; TRBD2 is a possible D gene (6 bases). Germline V gives CDR1 PRHDT, CDR2 FYEKMQ (reference sequence). The CDR3 totals 15 residues. Between the trimmed V and J ends, which lost 8 bases and 8 bases, there was a span of 22 bases. CDR3 DNA: TGTGCCAGCTCTCCGGGACTCGCCCCAGGCGATGAGCAGTTCTTC. Translated: CASSPGLAPGDEQFF. The variable domain in full, completed from reference TRBV13 and TRBJ2-1, reads AAGVIQSPRHLIKEKRETATLKCYPIPRHDTVYWYQQGPGQDPQFLISFYEKMQSDKGSIPDRFSAQQFSDYHSELNMSSLELGDSALYFCASSPGLAPGDEQFFGPGTRLTVL.

The rearrangement links TRBV12-2 to TRBJ1-6. TRBV12-2 is a pseudogene segment. This CDR3 has 19 residues. The CDR3 DNA follows: TGTGCAAGTCGCTTAGCGTCGGAGGGGTGGAGTTCCTATAATTCACCCCTCCACTTT. Translation: CASRLASEGWSSYNSPLHF.

The V call is TRBV5-1, the J call TRBJ2-1, with TRBD2 matching over 11 bases. The V gene's germline CDR1 is SGHRS and CDR2 YFSETQ. The CDR3 is 16 amino acids. The V segment lost 0 bases and the J segment 8 bases; nucleotides outside the gene matches: 7. CDR3 loop: CASSLAGLAGLDEQFF. Written as DNA, the CDR3 is TGCGCCAGCAGCTTGGCCGGACTAGCGGGCCTGGATGAGCAGTTCTTC.

The chain employs TRBV7-2 and TRBJ2-2, with D possibly TRBD1 on 5 matching bases. This CDR3 contains 14 residues. The germline V gene has CDR1 SGHTA and CDR2 FQGNSA. V was cut by 3 bases and J by 7 bases, with 12 bases left in between. CDR3 nucleotides: TGTGCCAGCAGCTTCTCAGGGTACGGCGGGGAGCTGTTTTTT. As protein: CASSFSGYGGELFF.

This rearrangement joins TRBV9 to TRBJ2-2, with D possibly being TRBD1 (6 bases). The V end lost 4 bases, the J end lost 0 bases, and 16 bases lay between the germline ends. The germline gives CDR1 SGDLS, CDR2 YYNGEE. CDR3 length: 17 amino acids. This CDR3 reads CASSPQGLASNTGELFF. The CDR3 DNA follows: TGTGCCAGCAGCCCCCAGGGGCTAGCCTCGAACACCGGGGAGCTGTTTTTT. Looking up the rest from reference TRBV9 and TRBJ2-2 gives the full variable domain: DSGVTQTPKHLITATGQRVTLRCSPRSGDLSVYWYQQSLDQGLQFLIQYYNGEERAKGNILERFSAQQFPDLHSELNLSSLELGDSALYFCASSPQGLASNTGELFFGEGSRLTVL.

V is TRBV5-1 and J is TRBJ2-1; 8 positions match TRBD1. The CDR3 length is 18 residues. CDR1 is SGHRS, CDR2 YFSETQ, per germline. The V segment lost 4 bases and the J segment 2 bases; nucleotides outside the gene matches: 14. The CDR3 DNA reads as TGCGCCAGCAGCCCGACCCCCAGGACAGGGCTTACCTACAATGAGCAGTTCTTC. This codes for CASSPTPRTGLTYNEQFF.

The chain links TRBV10-3 to TRBJ1-2; TRBD1 might be the D (5 bases). This CDR3 contains 13 residues. The V gene's germline CDR1 is ENHRY and CDR2 SYGVKD. The germline V and J ends were trimmed by 4 bases and 8 bases, with 14 bases remaining between them. CDR3: CAISGTIHTGYTF. CDR3 sequence (DNA): TGTGCCATCAGTGGGACAATCCACACCGGCTACACCTTC.

This chain joins TRBV7-9 and TRBJ2-1; TRBD2 is a possible D gene (5 bases). The ends were cut back, 6 bases at V and 0 bases at J, with 18 bases in the middle. Germline-derived CDR1 and CDR2 are SEHNR and FQNEAQ (reference sequence). This CDR3 contains 17 residues. The CDR3 is CASSPPGSGSSYNEQFF. DNA of the CDR3: TGTGCCAGCAGTCCTCCGGGGTCGGGGAGCTCCTACAATGAGCAGTTCTTC.

The chain combines TRBV2 with TRBJ2-6, with TRBD2 as a possible D gene (6 bases). Germline V gene lookup returns CDR1 SNHLY and CDR2 FYNNEI. CDR3 length: 18 residues. Between the trimmed V and J ends, which lost 6 bases and 0 bases, there was a span of 18 bases. The CDR3 DNA reads as TGTGCCAGCAGGGACCCGGGACTTCTCAGCTCTGGGGCCAACGTCCTGACTTTC. Amino acids: CASRDPGLLSSGANVLTF.

The chain uses TRBV24-1 and TRBJ2-6; D unresolved. V dropped 9 bases and J dropped 7 bases, with 3 bases sitting between them. The CDR3 length is 10 residues. The germline CDR1 and CDR2 sequences are KGHDR and SFDVKD. The CDR3 nucleotides are TGTGCCACCCGTGCCAACGTCCTGACTTTC. It is translated as CATRANVLTF.

The genes are TRBV14 and TRBJ2-3; TRBD2 might be the D (5 bases). Germline V gene sequence: CDR1 SGHDN, CDR2 FVKESK. This CDR3 region has 15 residues. Deletions cut 7 bases from V and 0 bases from J, with 14 bases between. The CDR3 region is CASKESLVSTDTQYF. CDR3 in DNA: TGTGCCAGCAAAGAGTCACTAGTTAGCACAGATACGCAGTATTTT.

This chain connects TRBV5-1 to TRBJ2-7; D unclear. The ends were cut back, 1 base at V and 3 bases at J, with 8 bases in the middle. The CDR3 covers 13 residues. Germline V gene lookup returns CDR1 SGHRS and CDR2 YFSETQ. The CDR3 protein is CASSLQQDYEQYF. CDR3 in DNA: TGCGCCAGCAGCTTGCAGCAGGACTACGAGCAGTACTTC. Combining the CDR3 with reference TRBV5-1 and TRBJ2-7 gives the whole variable domain KAGVTQTPRYLIKTRGQQVTLSCSPISGHRSVSWYQQTPGQGLQFLFEYFSETQRNKGNFPGRFSGRQFSNSRSEMNVSTLELGDSALYLCASSLQQDYEQYFGPGTRLTVT.